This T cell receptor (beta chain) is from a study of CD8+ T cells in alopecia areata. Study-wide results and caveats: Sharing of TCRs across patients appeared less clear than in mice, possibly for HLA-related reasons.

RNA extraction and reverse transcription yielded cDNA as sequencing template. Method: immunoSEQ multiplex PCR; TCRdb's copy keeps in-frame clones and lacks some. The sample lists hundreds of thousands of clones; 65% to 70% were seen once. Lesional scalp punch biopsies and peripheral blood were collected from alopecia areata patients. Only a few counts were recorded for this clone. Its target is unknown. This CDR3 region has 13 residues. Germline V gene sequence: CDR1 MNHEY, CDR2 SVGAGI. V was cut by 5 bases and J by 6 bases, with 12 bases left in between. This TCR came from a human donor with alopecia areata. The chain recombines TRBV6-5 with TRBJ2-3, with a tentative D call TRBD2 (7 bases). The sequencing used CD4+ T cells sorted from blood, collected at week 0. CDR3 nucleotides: TGTGCCAGCAGTAGGCGGGGGCAGGATACGCAGTATTTT. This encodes CASSRRGQDTQYF.